The sequence of this T cell receptor beta chain was determined in a study of human T cells and chemical hapten exposure. A few counts support this clonotype. CDR3 length equals 15 residues. J gave up 5 bases and V 6 bases, and 9 bases lay outside the gene matches. Germline V gives CDR1 MDHEN, CDR2 SYDVKM. Time point described: pre-sensitization, week 0. As to treatment: therapeutic diphenylcyclopropenone sensitization with weekly scalp DPC. TCRdb analysed the RACE reads with MiXCR anew, one entry per CDR3 protein. The repertoire includes tens of thousands of distinct CDR3 sequences, around 10% of them detected once, and 8% to 10% sits in the top ten.

J is TRBJ2-7 and V is TRBV28; 11 nucleotides line up with TRBD2. Sequenced material: whole blood, taken in connection with sensitization to the hapten diphenylcyclopropenone (DPC). This receptor was taken from a man between 35 and 55 years old with alopecia areata. Some clones in this sample may be carry-over from other donors' samples. In DNA, the CDR3 is TGTGCCAGCAGCACTGGGTCACTAGCGGGAGACGAGCAGTACTTC. Its protein is CASSTGSLAGDEQYF.